Detailed here is one TCR beta chain. Its antigen is unknown. No qualities accompany the bases; no much larger clone lies one base away. As encoded in the germline V gene, CDR1 is SNHLY while CDR2 is FYNNEI. The CDR3 measures 13 amino acids from cysteine to phenylalanine. Just the 39-base CDR3 DNA is kept, in frame starting at base 1. At the junction V is shortened by 6 bases and J by 1 base, with 9 bases in between. The immunoSEQ Assay, a bias-controlled multiplex PCR, was used to amplify TCRbeta CDR3 regions from genomic DNA. Per the authors' processing: Within the assay, amplification of reference gene primers was used to estimate how many nucleated cells each sample contained. To quantify the absolute abundance of each unique TCRbeta CDR3 rearrangement, sequence reads were collapsed and filtered. For each sample, productive Simpson clonality was calculated as the square root of Simpson's diversity index across productive rearrangements. TCRdb's version of the immuneACCESS table is confined to in-frame rearrangements and falls short of the full clone set. An unresolved V gene accounts for under half of the shortfall where checked; the remainder is of unknown origin. V, J and clone size reflect that table, while D and trimming were determined from the DNA. For this sample there are about 300,000 clones; more than 80% appear just once. Roughly 6.5% of the sample rests with the top ten.

The sample comes from a study of blood T cell repertoires in COVID-19 (dated by TCRdb to 2020 to 2022). Broadly, across the study: Samples from collaborators originated in the United States, Italy and Spain and spanned both the acute and convalescent phases of COVID-19. The material from the prospective study consisted of cDNA or gDNA derived from T cells, B-cell-depleted T cells, or PBMCs. The dataset comprised deeply sampled blood TCRbeta repertoires from subjects exposed to, actively infected with, or recovered from COVID-19. A freely available public database, intended as a resource for researchers studying the immune response to SARS-CoV-2, is where the repertoires were released. Samples came from the ongoing ImmuneRACE study (first 160 participants) plus 1,254 subjects from 6 global collaborators. The sample metadata nearly always contained a de-identified subject ID, COVID-19 status, age in years and sex. Where available, HLA class I and class II types were taken from metadata supplied by the sample provider and were not determined by assay-based typing.

The paper as a whole reports these results and caveats: Clinical and demographic metadata were provided uncurated, with the amount varying by source and participant.

Another Seattle source contributed samples from volunteer blood donors who had recovered from COVID-19. Each collaborating institution followed its own protocols to collect whole blood in K2EDTA tubes. For TCRbeta analysis, collaborators shipped samples in one of three forms: frozen whole blood, isolated PBMCs, or DNA extracted from either of those sample types. The sequenced sample consisted of peripheral blood. The V and J segments used are TRBV2 and TRBJ1-1; the D gene is not confidently resolved. The source is a man in his late teens or twenties who had recovered from COVID-19. The CDR3 reads as follows: CASRFDTNTEAFF. DNA sequence: TGTGCCAGCAGGTTCGACACGAACACTGAAGCTTTCTTT.